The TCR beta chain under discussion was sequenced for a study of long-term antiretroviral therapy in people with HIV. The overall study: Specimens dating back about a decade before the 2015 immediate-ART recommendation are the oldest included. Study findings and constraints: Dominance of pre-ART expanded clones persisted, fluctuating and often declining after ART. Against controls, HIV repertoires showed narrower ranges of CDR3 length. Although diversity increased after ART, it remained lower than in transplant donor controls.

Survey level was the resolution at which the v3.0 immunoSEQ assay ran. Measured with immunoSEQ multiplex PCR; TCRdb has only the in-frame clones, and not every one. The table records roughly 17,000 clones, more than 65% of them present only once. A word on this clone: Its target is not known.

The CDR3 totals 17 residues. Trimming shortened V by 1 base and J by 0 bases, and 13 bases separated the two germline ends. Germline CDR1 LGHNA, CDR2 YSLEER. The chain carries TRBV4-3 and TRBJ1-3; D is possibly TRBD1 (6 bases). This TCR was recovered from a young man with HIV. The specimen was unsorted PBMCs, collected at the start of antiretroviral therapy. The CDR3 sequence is CASSQVWGAFSGNTIYF. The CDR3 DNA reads TGCGCCAGCAGCCAAGTGTGGGGGGCCTTCTCTGGAAACACCATATATTTT.